The 15 T cell receptor beta chains reported below all come from one sample, sequenced in a study of blood T cell repertoires in COVID-19. The assay was immunoSEQ multiplex PCR, and TCRdb's table has in-frame clones only and misses some. The table includes about 76,000 clones, about 87% detected once. The material sequenced was peripheral blood. These receptors all come from a man in his fifties with active COVID-19.

This chain joins TRBV6-5 and TRBJ1-1; 11 bases fit TRBD1. The CDR3 length is 16 residues. Germline CDR1 and CDR2: MNHEY and SVGAGI. Losses at the gene ends were 0 bases for V and 1 base for J; bases not matched to a gene: 1. This chain's CDR3 is CASSYSGTGGNTEAFF. The DNA of the CDR3 is TGTGCCAGCAGTTACTCAGGGACAGGGGGGAACACTGAAGCTTTCTTT.

The chain couples TRBV6-5 to TRBJ2-7; possibly TRBD2 for D (6 bases). The CDR3 totals 13 residues. V was pared by 7 bases and J by 7 bases, with 17 bases between. Germline-derived CDR1 and CDR2 are MNHEY and SVGAGI. In nucleotides, the CDR3 is TGTGCCAGCACCTTACTAGCTGGACGAGAGCAGTACTTC. Its protein product is CASTLLAGREQYF.

The rearrangement uses TRBV23-1 and TRBJ2-1; 8 bases match TRBD1. Being an ORF, TRBV23-1 has a function that is uncertain. The length of the CDR3 is 19 residues. The ends lost 1 base at V and 7 bases at J; junction bases unmatched: 18. In DNA form, the CDR3 reads TGCGCCAGCAGTCAATGGGCCTTCGACAGGGGCGGCATTCCGAATGAGCAGTTCTTC. Amino acid sequence: CASSQWAFDRGGIPNEQFF.

The genes are TRBV9 and TRBJ1-6; D possibly corresponds to TRBD1 (5 bases). The CDR3 contains 15 residues. Germline CDR1 reads SGDLS; CDR2 reads YYNGEE. Trimming shortened V by 1 base and J by 7 bases, and 12 bases separated the two germline ends. The CDR3 DNA is TGTGCCAGCAGCGTACAGGGTTCGAGGAATTCACCCCTCCACTTT. Translation: CASSVQGSRNSPLHF.

The rearrangement uses TRBV7-3 and TRBJ1-1, with TRBD1 matching over 9 bases. The J segment lost 4 bases and the V segment lost 2 bases, leaving 5 bases of the junction unmatched. This CDR3 has 15 amino acids. Germline-derived CDR1 and CDR2 are SGHTA and FQGTGA. The CDR3 DNA reads TGTGCCAGCAGCTTACTAGGACAGGGGAGCACTGAAGCTTTCTTT. Its protein product is CASSLLGQGSTEAFF.

This clone was counted once. Other DNA sequences within the sample encode an identical CDR3. V usage is TRBV3-1 (or the pseudogene TRBV3-2) and J usage is TRBJ1-1; no reliable D call. From germline, CDR1 is LGHDT and CDR2 YNNKEL (reference sequence). CDR3 length equals 11 residues. The V and J ends lost 6 bases and 4 bases respectively, with 6 bases between them. CDR3 nucleotides: TGTGCCAGCAGGGGAGGCACTGAAGCTTTCTTT. Its protein product is CASRGGTEAFF.

This clone has only a few counts. The chain links TRBV19 to TRBJ1-2; 8 nucleotides agree with TRBD1. The CDR3 loop spans 13 amino acids. CDR1 and CDR2 (germline): LNHDA, SQIVND (reference sequence). With V trimmed by 2 bases and J by 8 bases, 4 bases remained unmatched. CDR3 nucleotides: TGTGCCAGTAGTATACAGGGGGCGTCCGGCTACACCTTC. Translated: CASSIQGASGYTF.

The chain recombines TRBV24-1 with TRBJ2-6; weak D call: TRBD1 (5 bases). CDR3 length: 19 residues. V lost 4 bases and J lost 0, with 18 bases in between. The germline gives CDR1 KGHDR, CDR2 SFDVKD. CDR3 loop: CATSDFSKRGRSGANVLTF. The CDR3 DNA reads TGTGCCACCAGTGACTTCAGTAAAAGGGGTCGCTCTGGGGCCAACGTCCTGACTTTC.

V usage is TRBV6-4 and J usage is TRBJ2-7; TRBD2 might be the D (5 bases). This CDR3 spans 18 amino acids. V was cut by 2 bases and J by 0 bases, with 20 bases left in between. CDR1 MRHNA and CDR2 SNTAGT come from the germline V gene. CDR3 protein: CASSDPREGPEVSYEQYF. In DNA form, the CDR3 reads TGTGCCAGCAGTGACCCGCGAGAAGGGCCGGAGGTCTCCTACGAGCAGTACTTC.

The rearrangement joins TRBV7-6 to TRBJ1-1; 7 nucleotides line up with TRBD1. The junction had 4 bases not matched to a gene; V was cut back by 2 bases and J by 7 bases. Germline V gene lookup returns CDR1 SGHVS and CDR2 FNYEAQ. CDR3 length equals 13 residues. The CDR3 region has the DNA TGTGCCAGCAGCTTAACCAACAGGGGTGAAGCTTTCTTT. It is translated as CASSLTNRGEAFF.

This chain connects TRBV6-5 to TRBJ1-4, with D unresolved. Germline CDR1 is MNHEY and CDR2 is SVGAGI. The CDR3 spans 13 residues. Trimming shortened V by 7 bases and J by 4 bases, and 10 bases separated the two germline ends. The CDR3 loop reads CASTRVLNEKLFF. The CDR3 DNA sequence: TGTGCCAGCACCCGGGTCCTTAATGAAAAACTGTTTTTT.

The rearrangement joins TRBV5-5 to TRBJ2-1; 7 bases fit TRBD2. In germline, CDR1 is SGHKS, CDR2 YYEKEE (reference sequence). The CDR3 has 16 residues. The V segment lost 1 base and the J segment 0 bases; nucleotides outside the gene matches: 4. CDR3 nucleotides: TGTGCCAGCAGCTTGTCAGGCGGGAGCTCCTACAATGAGCAGTTCTTC. Protein: CASSLSGGSSYNEQFF.

The V call is TRBV6-1, the J call TRBJ1-1; 9 bases align to TRBD1. Germline CDR1 and CDR2: MNHNS and SASEGT. Trimming at V came to 2 bases and at J to 3 bases, leaving 10 bases not matched to a gene. This CDR3 comprises 17 residues. The CDR3 region is CASSEFGTGSRDTEAFF. The DNA of the CDR3 is TGTGCCAGCAGTGAATTCGGGACAGGGAGTCGAGACACTGAAGCTTTCTTT.

This clone turned up a few times. This chain joins TRBV3-1 (or the pseudogene TRBV3-2) and TRBJ1-2; D is unresolved. This CDR3 has 12 amino acids. Germline V gene sequence: CDR1 LGHDT, CDR2 YNNKEL (reference sequence). Trimming pared 1 base from V and 5 bases from J, leaving 5 bases between. The CDR3 loop is CASSQGRYGYTF. Written as DNA, the CDR3 is TGTGCCAGCAGCCAAGGCCGGTATGGCTACACCTTC.

The chain uses TRBV5-6 and TRBJ2-3, with a possible D match to TRBD2 (5 bases). V gave up 1 base and J gave up 8 bases, with 17 bases separating them. CDR1 and CDR2 (germline): SGHDT, YYEEEE. The CDR3 sequence is 15 residues long. Here the CDR3 DNA reads TGTGCCAGCAGCTTGCCGGGATTTTTCCTAGGTACGCAGTATTTT. Its protein product is CASSLPGFFLGTQYF. The variable domain in full, with the rest retrieved from reference TRBV5-6 and TRBJ2-3, is DAGVTQSPTHLIKTRGQQVTLRCSPKSGHDTVSWYQQALGQGPQFIFQYYEEEERQRGNFPDRFSGHQFPNYSSELNVNALLLGDSALYLCASSLPGFFLGTQYFGPGTRLTVL.